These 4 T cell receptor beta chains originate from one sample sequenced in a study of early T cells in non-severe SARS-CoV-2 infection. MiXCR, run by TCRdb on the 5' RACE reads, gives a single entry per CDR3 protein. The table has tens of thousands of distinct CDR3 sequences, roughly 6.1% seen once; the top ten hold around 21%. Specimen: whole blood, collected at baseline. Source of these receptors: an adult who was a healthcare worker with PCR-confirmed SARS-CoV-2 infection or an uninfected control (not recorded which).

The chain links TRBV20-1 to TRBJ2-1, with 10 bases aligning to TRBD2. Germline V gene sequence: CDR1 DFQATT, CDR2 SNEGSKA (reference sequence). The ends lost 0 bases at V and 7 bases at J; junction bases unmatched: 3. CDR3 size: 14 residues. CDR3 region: CSARDLAGVNEQFF. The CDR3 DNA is TGCAGTGCTAGAGACCTAGCGGGAGTGAATGAGCAGTTCTTC.

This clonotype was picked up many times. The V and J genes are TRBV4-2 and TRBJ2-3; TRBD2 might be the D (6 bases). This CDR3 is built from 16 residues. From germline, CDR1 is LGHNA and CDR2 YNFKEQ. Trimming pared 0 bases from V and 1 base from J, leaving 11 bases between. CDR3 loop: CASSQDGGAGTDTQYF. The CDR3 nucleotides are TGTGCCAGCAGCCAAGATGGAGGGGCGGGCACAGATACGCAGTATTTT.

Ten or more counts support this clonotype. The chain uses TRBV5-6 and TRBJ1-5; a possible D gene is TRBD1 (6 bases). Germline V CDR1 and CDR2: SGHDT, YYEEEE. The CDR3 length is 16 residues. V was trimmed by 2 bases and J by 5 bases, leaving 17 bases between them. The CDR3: CASSLLTGRGDQPQHF. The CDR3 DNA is TGTGCCAGCAGCTTACTGACAGGTAGAGGTGATCAGCCCCAGCATTTT.

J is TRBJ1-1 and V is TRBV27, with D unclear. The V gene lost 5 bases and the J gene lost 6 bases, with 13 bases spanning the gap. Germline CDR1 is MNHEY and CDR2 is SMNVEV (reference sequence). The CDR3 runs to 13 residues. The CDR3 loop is CASSRGGGAEAFF. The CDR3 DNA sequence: TGTGCCAGCAGTCGAGGTGGCGGGGCTGAAGCTTTCTTT.